These T cell receptor beta chains were read from a single sample in a study of response to subunit inactivated influenza vaccine. TCRdb itself ran the RT-PCR reads through MiXCR, one entry per CDR3 protein. The sample holds about 500,000 distinct CDR3 sequences, 10% to 15% seen once. The specimen was PBMCs from blood, collected roughly 46 days after vaccination. The source of these receptors is a man over 45 who received an inactivated influenza vaccine. The CDR3 runs from the conserved cysteine through the conserved F or W. D genes are given only for firm matches. Clone size, where shown, is once, few, many, or a class for clones that have expanded.

clone size | J gene | V gene | D gene | CDR3 DNA | CDR3 protein
. | TRBJ1-6 | TRBV5-1 | . | TGCGCCAGCAGCTTGGGTGGTTCTAGTAATTCACCCCTCCACTTT | CASSLGGSSNSPLHF
. | TRBJ2-7 | TRBV7-9 | . | TGTGCCAGCAGCCCTCTTGGGGCCTACGAGCAGTACTTC | CASSPLGAYEQYF
. | TRBJ1-4 | TRBV18 | . | TGTGCCAGCTCACCTAAGGTGGGCGAAAAACTGTTTTTT | CASSPKVGEKLFF
. | TRBJ1-6 | TRBV7-9 | TRBD1 | TGTGCCAGCAGCCTAAGACAGGGGGCCAATAATTCACCCCTCCACTTT | CASSLRQGANNSPLHF
few | TRBJ1-2 | TRBV4-1 | . | TGCGCCAGCAGCCAAGACCGCAACACGGGCTATGGCTACACCTTC | CASSQDRNTGYGYTF
many | TRBJ2-1 | TRBV28 | . | TGTGCCAGCAGTCCCAGGTCCGGAAATGAGCAGTTCTTC | CASSPRSGNEQFF
. | TRBJ1-4 | TRBV20-1 | TRBD1 | TGCAGTGCTAGGCCTACAGGGGGGACTAATGAAAAACTGTTTTTT | CSARPTGGTNEKLFF
. | TRBJ2-1 | TRBV7-8 | TRBD2 | TGTGCCAGCAGCGGGCGAAGACTAGCGGGAGTTTCCGGGGGTTTGGATGAGCAGTTCTTC | CASSGRRLAGVSGGLDEQFF
. | TRBJ2-7 | TRBV12-3/TRBV12-4 | . | TGTGCCAGCAGTCGGACAGGGAGGGGATCCGAGCAGTACTTC | CASSRTGRGSEQYF
. | TRBJ1-3 | TRBV21-1 | . | TGTGCCAGCAGCAAAGGTCAGGGGGCGGACTCTGGAAACACCATATATTTT | CASSKGQGADSGNTIYF
few | TRBJ2-1 | TRBV10-3 | TRBD2 | TGTGCCATCTCCCCCACTAGCGGGGGATACAATGAGCAGTTCTTC | CAISPTSGGYNEQFF
. | TRBJ2-3 | TRBV28 | TRBD2 | TGTGCCACCCGGACTAGCGGTTTTAGCACAGATACGCAGTATTTT | CATRTSGFSTDTQYF
. | TRBJ2-5 | TRBV5-1 | . | TGCGCCAGCAGCTTGTTGTCCGGGCTTCAAGAGACCCAGTACTTC | CASSLLSGLQETQYF
few | TRBJ1-1 | TRBV6-1 | . | TGTGCCAGCCTTACATTGTCGAACACTGAAGCTTTCTTT | CASLTLSNTEAFF
few | TRBJ1-6 | TRBV7-2 | . | TGTGCCAGCAGCTGGGGGGAAGGGGTTGGTTCACCCCTCCACTTT | CASSWGEGVGSPLHF
many | TRBJ2-5 | TRBV4-3 | TRBD2 | TGCGCCAGCAGCCAATTTAGCGGGAAGACAGAGACCCAGTACTTC | CASSQFSGKTETQYF
once | TRBJ2-7 | TRBV24-1 | . | TGTGCCACCAGTGCGGGGAACTACGAGCAGTACTTC | CATSAGNYEQYF
few | TRBJ1-5 | TRBV2 | . | TGTGCCAGTACGACGGGGTTCAATCAGCCCCAGCATTTT | CASTTGFNQPQHF
. | TRBJ2-1 | TRBV5-1 | TRBD2 | TGCGCCAGCAGCTTGGCGCGGGAGGGCCTCTTGAATGAGCAGTTCTTC | CASSLAREGLLNEQFF
few | TRBJ2-5 | TRBV15 | . | TGTGCCACCAGCCCCGGGCGCTCAGTGGAGACCCAGTACTTC | CATSPGRSVETQYF
many | TRBJ2-1 | TRBV6-6 | TRBD2 | TGTGCCCGGGAGGGACTAACCTACAATGAGCAGTTCTTC | CAREGLTYNEQFF
. | TRBJ1-4 | TRBV20-1 | TRBD1 | TGCAGTGCAAGACAGGGTTCGGCTAATGAAAAACTGTTTTTT | CSARQGSANEKLFF
few | TRBJ2-1 | TRBV5-1 | . | TGCGCCAGCAGCTTGGGTTGGGTAGCGTCGTACAATGAGCAGTTCTTC | CASSLGWVASYNEQFF
few | TRBJ1-1 | TRBV6-5 | . | TGTGCCAGCAGTTACGGTTTAAGGGTCACTGAAGCTTTCTTT | CASSYGLRVTEAFF
many | TRBJ2-7 | TRBV20-1 | TRBD1 | TGCAGTGCTAGTGGGGGACAGTCTATCCCCTACGAGCAGTACTTC | CSASGGQSIPYEQYF
few | TRBJ2-7 | TRBV20-1 | TRBD2 | TGCAGTGCTAGACTAGCGGGGGTGGACTACGAGCAGTACTTC | CSARLAGVDYEQYF
few | TRBJ2-7 | TRBV5-5 | . | TGTGCCAGCAGCTTGGTGGGGACGCAAACCTACGAGCAGTACTTC | CASSLVGTQTYEQYF
. | TRBJ1-3 | TRBV20-1 | . | TGCAGTGCTAGTCGCCGAGCCTCCGGAAACACCATATATTTT | CSASRRASGNTIYF
few | TRBJ2-1 | TRBV27 | TRBD2 | TGTGCCAGCAGTTCCGGGGGGATCTATGAGCAGTTCTTC | CASSSGGIYEQFF
few | TRBJ1-2 | TRBV6-5 | TRBD1 | TGTGCCAGCAGTTACTCGGGACAGAGAATCTATGGCTACACCTTC | CASSYSGQRIYGYTF
few | TRBJ2-7 | TRBV10-3 | TRBD2 | TGTGCCATCAGTGAGCCCGGGGCGGCTAGCGGGAGCTACGAGCAGTACTTC | CAISEPGAASGSYEQYF
. | TRBJ2-3 | TRBV4-3 | . | TGCGCCAGCAGCCAAGACATTTTAGCAGATACGCAGTATTTT | CASSQDILADTQYF
. | TRBJ2-7 | TRBV27 | TRBD1 | TGTGCCAGCTGGTTGGCCGGGACAGTTAACTCCTACGAGCAGTACTTC | CASWLAGTVNSYEQYF
. | TRBJ1-2 | TRBV10-3 | . | TGTGCCATCACCGCAGGCAATAACTATGGCTACACCTTC | CAITAGNNYGYTF
few | TRBJ1-1 | TRBV6-2/TRBV6-3 | . | TGTGCCAGCAGTTACTGGTCCACTGAAGCTTTCTTT | CASSYWSTEAFF
. | TRBJ1-4 | TRBV12-3/TRBV12-4 | TRBD1 | TGTGCCAGCAGGGGACAGGGGGAGGGAAAACTGTTTTTT | CASRGQGEGKLFF
many | TRBJ2-7 | TRBV5-1 | . | TGCGCCAGCAGCTTTTCCGGCTACGAGCAGTACTTC | CASSFSGYEQYF
. | TRBJ1-1 | TRBV28 | . | TGTGCCAGCAGGCTATTATGGCTCGGAAACACTGAAGCTTTCTTT | CASRLLWLGNTEAFF
. | TRBJ2-1 | TRBV29-1 | . | TGCAGCGTTGAATACAGGCTCGGGAATAATGAGCAGTTCTTC | CSVEYRLGNNEQFF
few | TRBJ2-7 | TRBV29-1 | TRBD1 | TGCAGCGTTGGAGGGGACAGGGTGAGAGAGCAGTACTTC | CSVGGDRVREQYF
many | TRBJ2-3 | TRBV7-9 | . | TGTGCCAGCAGCCTAAAGCAGTTAGGACGTGGTGATACGCAGTATTTT | CASSLKQLGRGDTQYF
once | TRBJ2-7 | TRBV7-8 | . | TGTGCCAGCAGCTCGGCAGGGGTTGGGCACGAGCAGTACTTC | CASSSAGVGHEQYF
. | TRBJ2-3 | TRBV5-4 | TRBD1 | TGTGCCAGCAGCCCTGAGGGACAGGGGACAGATACGCAGTATTTT | CASSPEGQGTDTQYF
many | TRBJ2-1 | TRBV20-1 | TRBD1 | TGCAGTGCTTTCCTAATTCGGGACAGGGGTCTTGATGAGCAGTTCTTC | CSAFLIRDRGLDEQFF
few | TRBJ2-1 | TRBV11-2 | TRBD2 | TGTGCCAGCAGCGTTACGGGTAGCGGGGGATACAATGAGCAGTTCTTC | CASSVTGSGGYNEQFF
many | TRBJ2-4 | TRBV6-5 | . | TGTGCCAGCAGTTACTGGTCAGGCCTAGCCAAAAACATTCAGTACTTC | CASSYWSGLAKNIQYF
. | TRBJ2-7 | TRBV20-1 | . | TGCAGTGCTAAGAAGTGGTCGGAGAACTACGAGCAGTACTTC | CSAKKWSENYEQYF
. | TRBJ1-4 | TRBV5-1 | . | TGCGCCAGCAGCTTGGACATGATTAATGAAAAACTGTTTTTT | CASSLDMINEKLFF
. | TRBJ2-2 | TRBV6-2/TRBV6-3 | . | TGTGCCAGCACGAAAGGGCTGCACACCGGGGAGCTGTTTTTT | CASTKGLHTGELFF
many | TRBJ1-1 | TRBV30 | . | TGTGCCTGGAGTGTATTGGGGCGTGCAGCCAGGGAAGTCGGAGCTTTCTTT | CAWSVLGRAAREVGAFF
many | TRBJ2-1 | TRBV7-2 | TRBD2 | TGTGCCAGCACCGGGAATTTAGCGGGAGGGGAGCAGTTCTTC | CASTGNLAGGEQFF
. | TRBJ2-7 | TRBV7-2 | . | TGTGCCAGCAGCTTAGTGACTTTGCGGGGGCTCGAGCAGTACTTC | CASSLVTLRGLEQYF
. | TRBJ1-1 | TRBV5-1 | TRBD1 | TGCGCCAGCAGCTCGACGGACAGGCCCGGGGCTTTCTTT | CASSSTDRPGAFF
few | TRBJ1-5 | TRBV30 | . | TGTGCCTGGAGCCGAAACAGGGTTCAGCCCCAGCATTTT | CAWSRNRVQPQHF
. | TRBJ2-2 | TRBV9 | . | TGTGCCAGCAGCTCCTCTCCGGGGCCTGGGACCGGGGAGCTGTTTTTT | CASSSSPGPGTGELFF
. | TRBJ2-7 | TRBV20-1 | TRBD2 | TGCAGTGCTAGCCCAGCGGGAGCCTACGAGCAGTACTTC | CSASPAGAYEQYF